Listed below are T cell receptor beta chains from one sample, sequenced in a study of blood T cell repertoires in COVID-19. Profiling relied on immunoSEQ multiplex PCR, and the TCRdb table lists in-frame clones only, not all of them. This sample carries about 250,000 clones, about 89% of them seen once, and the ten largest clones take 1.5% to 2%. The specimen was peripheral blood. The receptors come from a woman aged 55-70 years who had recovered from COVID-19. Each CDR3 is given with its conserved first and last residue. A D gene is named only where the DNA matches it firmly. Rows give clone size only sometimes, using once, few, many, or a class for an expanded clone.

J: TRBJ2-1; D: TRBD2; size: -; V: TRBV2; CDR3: CATILRGGLNEQFF; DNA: TGTGCCACCATTTTGCGGGGGGGCCTTAATGAGCAGTTCTTC
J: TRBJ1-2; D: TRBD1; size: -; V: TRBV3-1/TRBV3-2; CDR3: CASSQAGGYGYTF; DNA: TGTGCCAGCAGCCAAGCAGGGGGCTATGGCTACACCTTC
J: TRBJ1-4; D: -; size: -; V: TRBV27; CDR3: CASSVGGELFF; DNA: TGTGCCAGCAGCGTAGGGGGGGAACTGTTTTTT
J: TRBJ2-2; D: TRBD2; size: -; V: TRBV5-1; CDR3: CASSLAASGGLNTGELFF; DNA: TGCGCCAGCAGCTTGGCAGCTAGCGGGGGGCTGAACACCGGGGAGCTGTTTTTT
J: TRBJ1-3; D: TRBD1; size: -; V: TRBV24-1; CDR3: CATSDSPLRDRFSGNTIYF; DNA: TGTGCCACCAGTGATTCGCCCCTTCGGGACAGGTTCTCTGGAAACACCATATATTTT
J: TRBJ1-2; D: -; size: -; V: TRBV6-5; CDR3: CASSYSRPPDNYGYTF; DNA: TGTGCCAGCAGTTACTCGAGGCCACCCGATAACTATGGCTACACCTTC
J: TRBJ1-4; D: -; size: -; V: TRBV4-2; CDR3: CASSQEGPGGLTFATNEKLFF; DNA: TGTGCCAGCAGCCAAGAGGGGCCGGGGGGACTCACTTTTGCAACTAATGAAAAACTGTTTTTT
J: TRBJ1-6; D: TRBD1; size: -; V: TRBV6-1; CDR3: CASSVTLGAGGNKSPLHF; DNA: TGTGCCAGCAGTGTTACACTCGGTGCAGGGGGCAATAAATCACCCCTCCACTTT
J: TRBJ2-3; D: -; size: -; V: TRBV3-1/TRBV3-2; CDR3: CASSQDGAGRTDTQYF; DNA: TGTGCCAGCAGCCAAGATGGGGCTGGGCGCACAGATACGCAGTATTTT
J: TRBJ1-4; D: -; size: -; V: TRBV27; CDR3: CASRSTPNSEKLFF; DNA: TGTGCCAGCAGATCTACCCCCAACAGTGAAAAACTGTTTTTT
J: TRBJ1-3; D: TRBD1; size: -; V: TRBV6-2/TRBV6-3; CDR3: CASSTTTGQGNTIYF; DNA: TGTGCCAGCAGTACCACGACAGGGCAAGGAAACACCATATATTTT
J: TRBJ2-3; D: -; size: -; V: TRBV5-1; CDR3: CASSLPGAADTQYF; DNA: TGCGCCAGCAGCCTCCCCGGAGCAGCAGATACGCAGTATTTT
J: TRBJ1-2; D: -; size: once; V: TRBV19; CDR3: CASSPGQLIGYTF; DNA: TGTGCCAGTAGTCCAGGACAGCTCATAGGCTACACCTTC
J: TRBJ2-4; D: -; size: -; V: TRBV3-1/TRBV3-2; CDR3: CASRPAGKNIQYF; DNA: TGTGCCAGCAGACCAGCGGGTAAAAACATTCAGTACTTC
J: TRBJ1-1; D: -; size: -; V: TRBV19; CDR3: CASSEAVLMREAFF; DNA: TGTGCCAGTAGTGAGGCGGTACTAATGCGGGAAGCTTTCTTT
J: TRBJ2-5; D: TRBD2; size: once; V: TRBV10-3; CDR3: CAISEHGTSEETQYF; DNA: TGTGCCATCAGTGAACATGGGACTAGCGAAGAGACCCAGTACTTC
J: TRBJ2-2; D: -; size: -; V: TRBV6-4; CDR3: CASSPALASLRELFF; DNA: TGTGCCAGCAGCCCTGCCCTCGCGAGTCTCCGGGAGCTGTTTTTT
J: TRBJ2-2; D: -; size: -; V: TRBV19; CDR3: CASIQGQNTGELFF; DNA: TGTGCCAGTATCCAGGGACAAAACACCGGGGAGCTGTTTTTT
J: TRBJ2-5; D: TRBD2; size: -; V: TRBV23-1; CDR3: CASSHPGLAGGRPETQYF; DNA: TGCGCCAGCAGTCACCCGGGACTAGCGGGGGGGCGTCCGGAGACCCAGTACTTC
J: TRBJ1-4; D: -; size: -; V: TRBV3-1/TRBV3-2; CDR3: CASSLDRLQLFF; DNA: TGTGCCAGCAGCCTTGACAGGCTACAACTGTTTTTT
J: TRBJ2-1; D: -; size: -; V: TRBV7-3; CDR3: CASSRLPGVDEQFF; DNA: TGTGCCAGCAGCCGACTCCCGGGGGTTGATGAGCAGTTCTTC
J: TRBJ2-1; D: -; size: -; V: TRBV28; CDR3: CASSAPGGAGNEQFF; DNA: TGTGCCAGCAGCGCCCCGGGGGGCGCGGGTAATGAGCAGTTCTTC
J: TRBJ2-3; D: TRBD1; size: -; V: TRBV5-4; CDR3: CASTVDRGLTNTQYF; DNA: TGTGCCAGCACTGTTGACAGGGGGCTTACGAATACGCAGTATTTT
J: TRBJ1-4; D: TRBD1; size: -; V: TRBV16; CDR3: CASSQSDPGGRGKLFF; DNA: TGTGCCAGCAGCCAATCCGATCCAGGGGGCAGAGGAAAACTGTTTTTT
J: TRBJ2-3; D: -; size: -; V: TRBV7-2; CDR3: CASSFSTDTQYF; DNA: TGTGCCAGCAGCTTCTCTACAGATACGCAGTATTTT
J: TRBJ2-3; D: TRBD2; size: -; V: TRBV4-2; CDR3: CASSQDSREGLTDTQYF; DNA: TGTGCCAGCAGCCAAGATTCCCGGGAGGGGCTCACAGATACGCAGTATTTT
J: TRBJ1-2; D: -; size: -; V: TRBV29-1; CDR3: CSVSVGTNYGYTF; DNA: TGCAGCGTTTCAGTTGGCACCAACTATGGCTACACCTTC
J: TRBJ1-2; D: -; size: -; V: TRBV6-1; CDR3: CASSGFVQGWFVGYGYTF; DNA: TGTGCCAGCAGTGGGTTTGTTCAGGGTTGGTTCGTCGGCTATGGCTACACCTTC
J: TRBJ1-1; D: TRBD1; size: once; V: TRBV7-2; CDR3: CASSIYRGRNTEAFF; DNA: TGTGCCAGCAGCATCTACAGGGGGAGGAACACTGAAGCTTTCTTT
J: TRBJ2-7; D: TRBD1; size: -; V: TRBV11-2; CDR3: CASSSSPGQGAYEQYF; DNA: TGTGCCAGCAGCTCATCACCGGGACAGGGAGCCTACGAGCAGTACTTC
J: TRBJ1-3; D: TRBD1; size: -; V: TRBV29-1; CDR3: CSVDTQGAAHSGNTIYF; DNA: TGCAGCGTTGATACACAGGGGGCAGCCCACTCTGGAAACACCATATATTTT
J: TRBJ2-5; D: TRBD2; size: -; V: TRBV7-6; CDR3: CASTRGMGGVGQETQYF; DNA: TGTGCCAGCACTAGGGGTATGGGGGGGGTGGGCCAAGAGACCCAGTACTTC
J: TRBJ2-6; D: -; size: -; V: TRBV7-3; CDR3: CASSFSGANVLTF; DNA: TGTGCCAGCAGCTTTAGTGGGGCCAACGTCCTGACTTTC
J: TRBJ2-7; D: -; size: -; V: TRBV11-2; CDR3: CASSLAGPPYEQYF; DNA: TGTGCCAGCAGCTTAGCTGGGCCCCCCTACGAGCAGTACTTC
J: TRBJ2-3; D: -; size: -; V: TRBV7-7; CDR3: CASSLERTDTQYF; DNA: TGTGCTAGCAGCTTAGAACGGACAGATACGCAGTATTTT
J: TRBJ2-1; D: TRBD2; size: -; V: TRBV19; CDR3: CASSIWAGGPFYNEQFF; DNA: TGTGCCAGTAGTATCTGGGCGGGGGGCCCCTTCTACAATGAGCAGTTCTTC
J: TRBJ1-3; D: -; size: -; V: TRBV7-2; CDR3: CASSFGWGGGNTIYF; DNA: TGTGCCAGCAGCTTTGGTTGGGGAGGAGGAAACACCATATATTTT
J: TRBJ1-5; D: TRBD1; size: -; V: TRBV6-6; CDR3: CASSTGTGIQPQHF; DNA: TGTGCCAGCTCGACCGGGACAGGGATTCAGCCCCAGCATTTT